This T cell receptor beta chain was identified during a study of blood T cell repertoires in COVID-19 (dated by TCRdb to the early 2020s). Broadly, across the study: The collaborator samples originated in the United States, Italy and Spain and spanned the acute and convalescent phases of COVID-19. The samples were drawn from two sources: the first 160 participants of the ongoing ImmuneRACE study, and fewer than 1,500 subjects contributed by 6 global collaborators. Where HLA class I and class II types were available, the types were taken from metadata supplied by the sample provider, not from assay-based typing. Nearly every sample came with metadata listing a de-identified subject ID, COVID-19 status, age in years and sex. The dataset comprised deeply sampled blood TCRbeta repertoires from subjects exposed to, actively infected with, or recovered from COVID-19. The repertoires were released in a freely available public database intended as a resource for research on the immune response to SARS-CoV-2. The material from the prospective study consisted of cDNA or gDNA derived from T cells, B-cell-depleted T cells, or PBMCs. What the work shows at the level of the full study, not this receptor alone: Clinical and demographic metadata were provided uncurated, with the amount varying by source and participant.

This clone was seen a single time. The specificity of this receptor is unknown. No base quality values were provided; no much bigger clone lies one nucleotide off. Ends trimmed: V by 1 base, J by 1 base; bases unmatched to a gene: 9. CDR1 and CDR2 are drawn from the germline V gene (reference sequence): GTSNPN, SVGIG. The cysteine opens and the phenylalanine closes a CDR3 of 17 amino acids. The entry retains the CDR3 DNA only, 51 bases that are in frame from base 1. In the prospective study, participants were about 18 to 95 years old, resided in about two dozen geographic areas of the United States, and were enrolled through a virtual design. In the prospective study, cohorts were assigned on the basis of participant-reported clinical history obtained from a screening survey and a study questionnaire. Recovered participants in ImmuneRACE Cohort 3 were defined as having two consecutive negative NP/OP PCR tests, clearance from a healthcare professional, or resolution of symptoms. In the prospective study, whole blood, serum and a nasopharyngeal or oropharyngeal swab were collected from each participant by mobile phlebotomists. Prospective study participants could optionally give additional blood draws and questionnaires over an approximately two-month period. Before DNA extraction, blood samples from the prospective study were shipped at room temperature or frozen.

TCRbeta CDR3 regions were amplified from genomic DNA by means of the immunoSEQ Assay, a bias-controlled multiplex PCR. The original methods were these. Within the assay, amplification of reference gene primers was used to estimate how many nucleated cells each sample contained. To quantify the absolute abundance of each unique TCRbeta CDR3 rearrangement, sequence reads were collapsed and filtered. For each sample, productive Simpson clonality was calculated as the square root of Simpson's diversity index over productive rearrangements. The source is immuneACCESS, and TCRdb retained only in-frame sequences with V and J called. Part of the clones is not carried over; for the studies checked, unresolved V genes explain less than half of this, and the remainder is unexplained. For V, J and clone size, that table is used; D and trimming come from the DNA. This sample has 250,000 to 350,000 clones in its table, and about 88% of those were observed once. The ten largest clones represent around 3% of the sample.

Sequenced: PBMCs or T cells enriched from blood (not recorded which). The sequence derives from a woman in her forties or fifties who had recovered from COVID-19. Rearrangement joined TRBV30 to TRBJ2-3; 9 nucleotides in the junction match TRBD2. The nucleotide sequence is TGTGCCTGGAGTGGTCGAGCTAGCGGGGCACGCACAGATACGCAGTATTTT. Its amino acids are CAWSGRASGARTDTQYF.